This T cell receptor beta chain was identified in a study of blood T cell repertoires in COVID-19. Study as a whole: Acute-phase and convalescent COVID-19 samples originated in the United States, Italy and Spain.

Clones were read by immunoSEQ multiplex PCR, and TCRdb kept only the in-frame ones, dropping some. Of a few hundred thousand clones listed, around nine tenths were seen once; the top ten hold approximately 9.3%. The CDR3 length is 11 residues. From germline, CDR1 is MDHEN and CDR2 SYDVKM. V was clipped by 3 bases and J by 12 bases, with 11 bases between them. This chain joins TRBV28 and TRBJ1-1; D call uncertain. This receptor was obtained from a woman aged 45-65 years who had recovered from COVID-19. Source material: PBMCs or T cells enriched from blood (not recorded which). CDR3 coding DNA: TGTGCCAGCAGTTTTGCGACTGCTACTTTCTTT. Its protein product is CASSFATATFF.